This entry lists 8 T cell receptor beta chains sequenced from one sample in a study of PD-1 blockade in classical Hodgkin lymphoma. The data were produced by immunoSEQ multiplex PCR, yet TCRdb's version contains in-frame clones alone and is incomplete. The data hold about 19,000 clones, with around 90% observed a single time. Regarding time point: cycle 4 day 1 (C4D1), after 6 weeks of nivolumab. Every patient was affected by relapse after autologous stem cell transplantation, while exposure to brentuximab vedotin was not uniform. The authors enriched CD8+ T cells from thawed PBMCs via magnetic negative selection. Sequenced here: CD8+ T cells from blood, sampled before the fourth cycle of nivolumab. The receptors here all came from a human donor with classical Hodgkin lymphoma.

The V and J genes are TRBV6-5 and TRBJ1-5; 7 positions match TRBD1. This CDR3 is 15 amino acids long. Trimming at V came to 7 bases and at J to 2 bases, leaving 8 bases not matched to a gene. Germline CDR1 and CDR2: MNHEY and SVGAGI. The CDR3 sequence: CASTQDRFGNQPQHF. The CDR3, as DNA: TGTGCCAGCACCCAGGACAGGTTCGGCAATCAGCCCCAGCATTTT.

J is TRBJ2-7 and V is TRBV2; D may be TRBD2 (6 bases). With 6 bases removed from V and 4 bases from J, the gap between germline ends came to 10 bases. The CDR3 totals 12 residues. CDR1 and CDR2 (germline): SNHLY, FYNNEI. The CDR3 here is CASRGGKYEQYF. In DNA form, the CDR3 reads TGTGCCAGCAGAGGAGGGAAATACGAGCAGTACTTC.

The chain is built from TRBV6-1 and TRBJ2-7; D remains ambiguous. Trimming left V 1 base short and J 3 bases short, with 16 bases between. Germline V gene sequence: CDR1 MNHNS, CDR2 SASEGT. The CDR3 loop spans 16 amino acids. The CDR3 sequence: CASSEVIWAPDYEQYF. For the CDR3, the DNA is TGTGCCAGCAGTGAAGTGATATGGGCACCTGACTACGAGCAGTACTTC.

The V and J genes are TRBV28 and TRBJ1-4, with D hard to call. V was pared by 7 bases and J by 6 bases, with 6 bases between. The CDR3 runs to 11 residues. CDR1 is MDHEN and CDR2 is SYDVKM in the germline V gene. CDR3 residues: CASIRDEKLFF. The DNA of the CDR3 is TGTGCCAGCATCCGGGATGAAAAACTGTTTTTT.

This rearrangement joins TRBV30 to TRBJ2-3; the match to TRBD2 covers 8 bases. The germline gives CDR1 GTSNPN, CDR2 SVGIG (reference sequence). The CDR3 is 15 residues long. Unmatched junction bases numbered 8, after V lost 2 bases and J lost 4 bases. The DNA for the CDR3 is TGTGCCTGGAGTCCGGGGGGGGGAAGGGCAGATACGCAGTATTTT. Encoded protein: CAWSPGGGRADTQYF.

For the CDR3, the DNA is TGTGCCAGTAGTATAGTGGGGCGGGGGAGCTCCTACAATGAGCAGTTCTTC. The encoded protein is CASSIVGRGSSYNEQFF. The rearrangement links TRBV19 to TRBJ2-1; 7 nucleotides match TRBD2. Germline V lookup: CDR1 LNHDA, CDR2 SQIVND (reference sequence). Trimming cost V 1 base and J 0 bases; bases outside gene matches: 6. This CDR3 spans 17 amino acids.

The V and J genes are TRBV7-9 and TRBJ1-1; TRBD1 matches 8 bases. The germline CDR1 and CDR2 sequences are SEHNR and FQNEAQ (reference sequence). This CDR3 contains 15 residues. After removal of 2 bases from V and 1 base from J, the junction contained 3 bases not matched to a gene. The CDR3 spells CASSLPGQANTEAFF. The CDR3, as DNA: TGTGCCAGCAGCTTACCGGGACAGGCGAACACTGAAGCTTTCTTT. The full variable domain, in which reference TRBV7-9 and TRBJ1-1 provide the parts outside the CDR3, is DTGVSQNPRHKITKRGQNVTFRCDPISEHNRLYWYRQTLGQGPEFLTYFQNEAQLEKSRLLSDRFSAERPKGSFSTLEIQRTEQGDSAMYLCASSLPGQANTEAFFGQGTRLTVV.

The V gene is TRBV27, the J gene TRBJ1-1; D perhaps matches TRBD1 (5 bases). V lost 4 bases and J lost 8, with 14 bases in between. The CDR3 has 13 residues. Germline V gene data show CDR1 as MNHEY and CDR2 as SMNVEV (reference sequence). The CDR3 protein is CASSWGVRSEAFF. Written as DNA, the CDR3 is TGTGCCAGCAGTTGGGGGGTCAGGTCGGAAGCTTTCTTT.